This TCR beta chain was recovered during a study of blood T cells in healthy people across ages. General study points: A greater number of naive CD4+ cells and higher diversity distinguished long-lived donors from aged donors.

A second PCR of 7 to 11 cycles used a sample-barcoded 5' primer and a J-beta primer mix. TCRdb re-called the 5' RACE reads through MiXCR, storing one row per CDR3 protein. Of 1.5 million to 1.8 million distinct CDR3 sequences in the sample, approximately 39% were seen once. The CDR3 is 15 residues long. The V gene's germline CDR1 is SGHKS and CDR2 YYEKEE (reference sequence). A word on this clonotype: What it binds is not known. One end of the junction varies from germline; a read error may be responsible.

The specimen was blood. The chain links TRBV5-5 to TRBJ2-1; 9 bases are a match to TRBD2. The source of this sequence is a woman in her late teens or twenties in good health. CDR3 sequence reads: CASSLVAGAYNERFF. The CDR3 DNA reads TGTGCCAGCAGCTTGGTAGCGGGAGCCTACAATGAGCGGTTCTTC. Full variable domain (rest looked up from reference TRBV5-5 and TRBJ2-1): DAGVTQSPTHLIKTRGQQVTLRCSPISGHKSVSWYQQVLGQGPQFIFQYYEKEERGRGNFPDRFSARQFPNYSSELNVNALLLGDSALYLCASSLVAGAYNERFFGPGTRLTVL.